Listed below are T cell receptor beta chains from one sample, sequenced in a study of T cells in localized non-small cell lung cancer. The method was immunoSEQ multiplex PCR; TCRdb's version includes in-frame clones alone and lacks a portion of them. The table lists 1,500 to 2,000 clones, 29% of them singletons. Sequenced material: normal lung tissue next to the tumor, taken before any cancer treatment. The receptors come from a woman between 40 and 69 years old with stage III lung adenocarcinoma. CDR3s include the opening cysteine and the closing phenylalanine or tryptophan. A D gene is named only where the DNA matches it firmly. Clone sizes are given selectively: once, few, many, or a class where the clone is expanded.

abundance | j_gene | d_gene | v_gene | CDR3nt | CDR3aa
- | TRBJ1-1 | TRBD1 | TRBV19 | TGTGCCAGTAGTTTCACCCCACAGGGGGACACTGAAGCTTTCTTT | CASSFTPQGDTEAFF
- | TRBJ1-4 | - | TRBV11-3 | TGTGCCAGCAGCTTAACGGGCGGTTTGAATGAAAAACTGTTTTTT | CASSLTGGLNEKLFF
few | TRBJ1-5 | - | TRBV6-8 | TGTGCCAGCAGCCCGTCGGCTGTTCAGCCCCAGCATTTT | CASSPSAVQPQHF
- | TRBJ1-4 | TRBD1 | TRBV9 | TGTGCCAGCAACCAACAGGGGGCTAATGAAAAACTGTTTTTT | CASNQQGANEKLFF
few | TRBJ1-1 | - | TRBV10-3 | TGTGCCATCAGTGAGTCGAGGGGGTTGACTGAAGCTTTCTTT | CAISESRGLTEAFF
large | TRBJ2-5 | - | TRBV11-3 | TGTGCCAGCAGCTTTAAGGGGGGGTTTGAGACCCAGTACTTC | CASSFKGGFETQYF
- | TRBJ1-1 | - | TRBV30 | TGTGCCTGGAGGACGGGGAACACTGAAGCTTTCTTT | CAWRTGNTEAFF
few | TRBJ1-1 | - | TRBV4-1 | TGCGCCAGCACCGCCCTTGCGAACATGAACACTGAAGCTTTCTTT | CASTALANMNTEAFF
few | TRBJ1-1 | TRBD1 | TRBV7-6 | TGTGCCAGCAGCGGGACAGGGAGCCTCCGGGAAGCTTTCTTT | CASSGTGSLREAFF
- | TRBJ1-6 | - | TRBV1 | TGCGCCAGCAGCCAAGGGAGTTCACCCCTCCACTTT | CASSQGSSPLHF
- | TRBJ1-1 | - | TRBV19 | TGTGCCAGTAGTATCGGCCGAGTGAACACTGAAGCTTTCTTT | CASSIGRVNTEAFF
few | TRBJ2-5 | - | TRBV11-3 | TGTGCCAGCACCCCCCTAACGGCCCCACAAGAGACCCAGTACTTC | CASTPLTAPQETQYF
- | TRBJ2-7 | TRBD2 | TRBV6-8 | TGTGCCAGCATCCTTAGCGGGGCCAGCTCCTACGAGCAGTACTTC | CASILSGASSYEQYF
- | TRBJ2-7 | - | TRBV25-1 | TGTGCCAGCAGCCACAGACAGGCCAACTCCTACGAGCAGTACTTC | CASSHRQANSYEQYF
medium-sized | TRBJ2-2 | TRBD2 | TRBV6-8 | TGTGCCAGCAGTTACTCGACTAGCGGGAACCCCTACACCGGGGAGCTGTTTTTT | CASSYSTSGNPYTGELFF
large | TRBJ1-2 | TRBD1 | TRBV12-5 | TGTGCTAGTGTCCAGGACGGACAGGGGATTAACTATGGCTACACCTTC | CASVQDGQGINYGYTF
large | TRBJ1-4 | - | TRBV30 | TGTGCCTGGAGTGGTGGTAATGAAGAAAAACTGTTTTTT | CAWSGGNEEKLFF
- | TRBJ1-2 | - | TRBV11-3 | TGTGCCAGCAGCTTAGAGTCATGGAGCTATGGCTACACCTTC | CASSLESWSYGYTF
- | TRBJ2-3 | - | TRBV30 | TGTGCCTGGAAGGGGATAGCGGTTACAGATACGCAGTATTTT | CAWKGIAVTDTQYF
- | TRBJ2-3 | - | TRBV29-1 | TGCAGCGGGGCTGACGGGGGCACAGATACGCAGTATTTT | CSGADGGTDTQYF